The 28 T cell receptor beta chains below were found in one sample sequenced in a study of T cell responses to AZD1222 COVID-19 vaccine. TCRdb's table, derived via immunoSEQ multiplex PCR, lists solely in-frame clones and lacks some. The sample lists approximately 150,000 clones, about 90% occurring once. The sequencing used peripheral blood, collected 28 days after the second dose of the MenACWY control vaccine. These receptors all stem from an adult who received the MenACWY meningococcal vaccine as a control.

V usage is TRBV2 and J usage is TRBJ1-1; 8 bases fit TRBD1. This CDR3 comprises 13 residues. The V gene end was trimmed by 4 bases and the J gene end by 5 bases; junction bases not matched to a gene: 3. Per the germline V gene, CDR1 is SNHLY and CDR2 is FYNNEI. The CDR3 sequence is CASSGQGRTEAFF. In DNA form, the CDR3 reads TGTGCCAGCAGTGGACAGGGGAGGACTGAAGCTTTCTTT. The whole variable domain, filled in from reference TRBV2 and TRBJ1-1, reads EPEVTQTPSHQVTQMGQEVILRCVPISNHLYFYWYRQILGQKVEFLVSFYNNEISEKSEIFDDQFSVERPDGSNFTLKIRSTKLEDSAMYFCASSGQGRTEAFFGQGTRLTVV.

The chain combines TRBV7-2 with TRBJ2-2; D may be TRBD1 or TRBD2 (5 bases each). V was pared by 1 base and J by 5 bases, with 5 bases between. The CDR3 is made up of 13 amino acids. CDR1 is SGHTA and CDR2 is FQGNSA in the germline V gene. CDR3 DNA: TGTGCCAGCAGCTTAGGGGGGACCGGGGAGCTGTTTTTT. It is translated as CASSLGGTGELFF.

V and J are TRBV6-6 and TRBJ2-1; perhaps TRBD2 as D (5 bases). The V gene lost 2 bases and the J gene lost 4 bases, with 12 bases spanning the gap. The CDR3 contains 15 residues. The germline V gene has CDR1 MNHNY and CDR2 SVGAGI (reference sequence). CDR3 sequence (DNA): TGTGCCAGCAGTTACGGGGAGCTCTTATACAATGAGCAGTTCTTC. Translated, it gives CASSYGELLYNEQFF.

This sequence joins TRBV4-3 and TRBJ2-1, with a tentative D call TRBD2 (7 bases). Between the trimmed V and J ends, which lost 0 bases and 4 bases, there was a span of 13 bases. The CDR3 has 16 residues. Germline assignment: CDR1 LGHNA and CDR2 YSLEER. CDR3 residues: CASSQEGGRGYNEQFF. CDR3 nucleotide sequence: TGCGCCAGCAGCCAAGAAGGGGGGAGGGGGTACAATGAGCAGTTCTTC.

The chain couples TRBV28 to TRBJ2-3; 7 bases map to TRBD1. CDR3 length equals 17 residues. Per the germline V gene, CDR1 is MDHEN and CDR2 is SYDVKM. The ends lost 6 bases at V and 0 bases at J; junction bases unmatched: 12. CDR3 bases: TGTGCCAGCAGCCCACAGGGGCTACGCACTAGCACAGATACGCAGTATTTT. Translating gives CASSPQGLRTSTDTQYF.

DNA of the CDR3: TGTGCCAGCAGCTTAACGGGCCAGGGGGGTACAGATACGCAGTATTTT. Residues: CASSLTGQGGTDTQYF. The chain recombines TRBV7-3 with TRBJ2-3; possibly TRBD1 for D (7 bases). The CDR3 sequence is 16 residues long. Germline V gene sequence: CDR1 SGHTA, CDR2 FQGTGA. V lost 0 bases and J lost 3, with 13 bases in between.

The chain combines TRBV6-4 with TRBJ1-6; D gene unclear. Germline lookup yields CDR1 MRHNA and CDR2 SNTAGT. This CDR3 has 17 residues. Trimming took off 0 bases at V and 7 bases at J, with 16 bases between the two ends. CDR3 DNA sequence: TGTGCCAGCAGTGACTCACTGCAGGAAAAATTGAATTCACCCCTCCACTTT. Encoded protein: CASSDSLQEKLNSPLHF.

CDR3 sequence (DNA): TGTGCCAGCAGCTTAATAGGCCAGGCAATCCTCGGAACTAATGAAAAACTGTTTTTT. Its protein is CASSLIGQAILGTNEKLFF. This chain connects TRBV7-9 to TRBJ1-4; no clear D gene. The V end was cut by 2 bases, the J end by 1 base, with 20 bases between. Germline values: CDR1 SEHNR, CDR2 FQNEAQ (reference sequence). The CDR3 runs to 19 residues.

The chain recombines TRBV29-1 with TRBJ1-1; D possibly corresponds to TRBD1 (5 bases). This CDR3 has 12 amino acids. Germline assignment: CDR1 SQVTM and CDR2 ANQGSEA. V lost 3 bases and J lost 1, with 6 bases in between. The CDR3 nucleotides are TGCAGCGTTGAGCAGGGGAACACTGAAGCTTTCTTT. It yields the protein CSVEQGNTEAFF. Complete variable domain (other parts from reference TRBV29-1 and TRBJ1-1): SAVISQKPSRDICQRGTSLTIQCQVDSQVTMMFWYRQQPGQSLTLIATANQGSEATYESGFVIDKFPISRPNLTFSTLTVSNMSPEDSSIYLCSVEQGNTEAFFGQGTRLTVV.

The chain joins TRBV11-1 to TRBJ2-5; D remains unclear. CDR1 and CDR2 from the germline V gene are SGHAT and FQDESV (reference sequence). Between the trimmed V and J ends, which lost 5 bases and 0 bases, there was a span of 4 bases. There are 12 residues in the CDR3. The chain's CDR3 is CASSPHQETQYF. The CDR3 region has the DNA TGTGCCAGCAGCCCGCACCAAGAGACCCAGTACTTC.

The chain links TRBV7-9 to TRBJ2-7, with a tentative D call TRBD1 (6 bases). The length of the CDR3 is 12 residues. Germline assignment: CDR1 SEHNR and CDR2 FQNEAQ (reference sequence). V was cut by 5 bases and J by 4 bases, with 9 bases left in between. As DNA, the CDR3 is TGTGCCAGCAGCGGAGGACAGTACGAGCAGTACTTC. This translates into CASSGGQYEQYF.

This chain links TRBV11-2 with TRBJ1-2; D possibly corresponds to TRBD1 (6 bases). CDR3 length: 15 residues. CDR1 is SGHAT and CDR2 is FQNNGV in the germline V gene. With 3 bases removed from V and 7 bases from J, the gap between germline ends came to 18 bases. The CDR3 nucleotides read TGTGCCAGCAGCTTCGGGTCGGACAGTACTATTGGCTACACCTTC. This encodes CASSFGSDSTIGYTF.

This clone is a singleton in its sample. The sample contains more than one DNA sequence encoding this CDR3. The chain joins TRBV28 to TRBJ1-6; no clear D gene. CDR1 is MDHEN, CDR2 SYDVKM, per germline. Trimming stripped 5 bases from V and 7 bases from J, with 12 bases between. This CDR3 comprises 14 residues. The CDR3 protein is CASSAPGGNSPLHF. CDR3 in DNA: TGTGCCAGCAGTGCCCCGGGAGGGAATTCACCCCTCCACTTT.

Comment on this clone: Other DNA sequences in this specimen translate into the identical CDR3. The chain carries TRBV4-3 and TRBJ2-7; D may be TRBD1 or TRBD2 (6 bases each). Germline-derived CDR1 and CDR2 are LGHNA and YSLEER. The CDR3 runs to 16 residues. Trimming stripped 0 bases from V and 2 bases from J, with 14 bases between. The CDR3 DNA reads TGCGCCAGCAGCCAAGAACCGGCAGGGGAGGCCTACGAGCAGTACTTC. Translating gives CASSQEPAGEAYEQYF.

This clone was seen a single time. The chain employs TRBV28 and TRBJ1-2, with a tentative D call TRBD1 (6 bases). CDR1 is MDHEN and CDR2 is SYDVKM in the germline V gene. Trimming shortened V by 10 bases and J by 3 bases, and 15 bases separated the two germline ends. The CDR3 extends over 13 amino acids. The CDR3 sequence: CATSTGPHYGYTF. The CDR3 DNA is TGTGCCACCAGCACAGGGCCCCACTATGGCTACACCTTC.

This rearrangement joins TRBV7-9 to TRBJ2-7; 8 nucleotides match TRBD1. Germline V lookup: CDR1 SEHNR, CDR2 FQNEAQ (reference sequence). The V segment lost 5 bases and the J segment 2 bases; nucleotides outside the gene matches: 8. The CDR3 length is 15 residues. CDR3 region: CASSQTGGSTYEQYF. CDR3 bases: TGTGCCAGCAGCCAAACAGGGGGAAGTACCTACGAGCAGTACTTC.

The chain carries TRBV4-1 and TRBJ1-1; D not certain. Germline lookup yields CDR1 MGHRA and CDR2 YSYEKL. CDR3 length: 13 residues. Between the trimmed V and J ends, which lost 0 bases and 11 bases, there was a span of 13 bases. CDR3 amino acids: CASSQEEWREAFF. CDR3 coding DNA: TGCGCCAGCAGCCAAGAGGAGTGGCGAGAGGCTTTCTTT.

J is TRBJ1-2 and V is TRBV7-2, with TRBD1 as a possible D gene (6 bases). CDR1 is SGHTA, CDR2 FQGNSA, per germline. Trimming took 1 base from V and 0 from J, leaving 12 bases between them. The CDR3 extends over 16 amino acids. This CDR3 reads CASSLGGTPSNYGYTF. CDR3 nucleotides: TGTGCCAGCAGCTTAGGGGGGACACCTTCTAACTATGGCTACACCTTC.

The rearrangement uses TRBV19 and TRBJ2-1, with TRBD1 matching over 8 bases. CDR1 is LNHDA and CDR2 is SQIVND in the germline V gene (reference sequence). This CDR3 contains 14 residues. V dropped 11 bases and J dropped 3; count of bases not matched to a gene: 9. CDR3 region: CAVSGQADYNEQFF. CDR3 nucleotides: TGTGCCGTGTCGGGACAGGCGGACTACAATGAGCAGTTCTTC.

The chain recombines TRBV11-2 with TRBJ1-5, with D perhaps TRBD1 (5 bases). The germline V gene encodes CDR1 SGHAT and CDR2 FQNNGV. The V end lost 3 bases, the J end lost 1 base, and 7 bases lay between the germline ends. The CDR3 sequence is 14 residues long. CDR3 amino acids: CASSLGGSNQPQHF. Written as DNA, the CDR3 is TGTGCCAGCAGCTTGGGGGGGAGCAATCAGCCCCAGCATTTT.

The V gene is TRBV7-3, the J gene TRBJ2-5; 7 bases align to TRBD2. Germline CDR1 SGHTA, CDR2 FQGTGA. The ends lost 2 bases at V and 5 bases at J; junction bases unmatched: 2. CDR3 length: 13 amino acids. The CDR3 region has the DNA TGTGCCAGCAGCTTACAAGCGGGGGAGACCCAGTACTTC. It encodes CASSLQAGETQYF. The full variable domain, completed using reference TRBV7-3 and TRBJ2-5, is GAGVSQTPSNKVTEKGKYVELRCDPISGHTALYWYRQSLGQGPEFLIYFQGTGAADDSGLPNDRFFAVRPEGSVSTLKIQRTERGDSAVYLCASSLQAGETQYFGPGTRLLVL.

CDR3 nucleotide sequence: TGTGCCAGCAGCCTCACGACACAAAGCCCTAACTATGGCTACACCTTC. This encodes CASSLTTQSPNYGYTF. The rearrangement uses TRBV7-2 and TRBJ1-2, with unresolved D. Germline V gene sequence: CDR1 SGHTA, CDR2 FQGNSA. V dropped 5 bases and J dropped 0 bases, with 16 bases sitting between them. The CDR3 extends over 16 amino acids.

The chain employs TRBV7-2 and TRBJ2-1, with D perhaps matching TRBD1 or TRBD2 (6 bases each). Germline V lookup: CDR1 SGHTA, CDR2 FQGNSA. The CDR3 consists of 16 residues. Trimming removed 2 bases from V and 6 bases from J, with 17 bases in between. In nucleotides, the CDR3 is TGTGCCAGCAGCTTATTGGGGGGCTCAGTCTCCAATGAGCAGTTCTTC. Protein product: CASSLLGGSVSNEQFF. Drawing the rest from reference TRBV7-2 and TRBJ2-1, the complete variable domain is GAGVSQSPSNKVTEKGKDVELRCDPISGHTALYWYRQSLGQGLEFLIYFQGNSAPDKSGLPSDRFSAERTGGSVSTLTIQRTQQEDSAVYLCASSLLGGSVSNEQFFGPGTRLTVL.

CDR3 sequence: CASSYSRGIGNSPLHF. CDR3 bases: TGTGCCAGCAGTTACTCGCGGGGAATAGGCAATTCACCCCTCCACTTT. The rearrangement uses TRBV6-5 and TRBJ1-6, with D uncertain. V was shortened by 0 bases and J by 7 bases, with 13 bases between the two germline ends. The germline V gene has CDR1 MNHEY and CDR2 SVGAGI. The CDR3 covers 16 residues.

J is TRBJ2-1 and V is TRBV2, with D tentatively TRBD2 (6 bases). Germline loops: CDR1 SNHLY, CDR2 FYNNEI. V was clipped by 6 bases and J by 0 bases, with 15 bases between them. The CDR3 runs to 16 residues. The chain's CDR3 is CASRRSLASSYNEQFF. The CDR3 bases are TGTGCCAGCAGGCGGTCGCTAGCGAGCTCCTACAATGAGCAGTTCTTC.

This chain joins TRBV25-1 and TRBJ2-5, with D possibly TRBD1 on 5 matching bases. The germline V and J ends were trimmed by 2 bases and 5 bases, with 12 bases remaining between them. There are 14 residues in the CDR3. Germline CDR1 is MGHDK and CDR2 is SYGVNS. CDR3 coding DNA: TGTGCCAGCAGTGAACGGCAGGGTCGGGAGACCCAGTACTTC. This gives the protein CASSERQGRETQYF.

The gene calls are TRBV18 and TRBJ2-1; 7 positions agree with TRBD2. The length of the CDR3 is 19 residues. Looked up from germline, CDR1 is KGHSH and CDR2 is LQKENI. J was trimmed by 9 bases and V by 1 base; bases with no gene match: 21. The DNA of the CDR3 is TGTGCCAGCTCACCACTTGGCCCCGGATCTAGCGGAGTTCGACGTGAGCAGTTCTTC. Residues: CASSPLGPGSSGVRREQFF.

The rearrangement links TRBV7-6 to TRBJ2-3; TRBD2 aligns across 11 bases. Germline CDR1 SGHVS, CDR2 FNYEAQ. The CDR3 totals 16 residues. V gave up 2 bases and J gave up 1 base; unmatched junction bases: 2. CDR3 loop: CASSLSSGGGTDTQYF. CDR3 bases: TGTGCCAGCAGCTTAAGTAGCGGGGGGGGCACAGATACGCAGTATTTT.